A selection of T cell receptor beta chains follows, all from one sample in a study of vaccination and CD4 T cells after COVID-19. One entry per CDR3 protein, called by TCRdb with MiXCR from the PCR reads. The sample has about 17,000 distinct CDR3 sequences, less than 60% seen once. No antigens are known for them. The material was CD4+ T cells from blood, cultured in vitro, obtained about 7 months after SARS-CoV-2 vaccination. The source of these receptors is a human donor who had recovered from COVID-19. CDR3s include the opening cysteine and the closing phenylalanine or tryptophan. The D gene is left open where the match is weak. Expanded clones get a size class; other rows say once, few or many, or leave the size out.

j_call: TRBJ2-5
v_call: TRBV7-3
d_call: -
clone_size: few
cdr3_aa: CASSLSFRETQYF
cdr3_nt: TGTGCCAGCAGCTTATCTTTTAGGGAGACCCAGTACTTC

j_call: TRBJ1-6
v_call: TRBV6-1
d_call: TRBD1
clone_size: few
cdr3_aa: CASSRTGINSPLHF
cdr3_nt: TGTGCCAGCAGCCGGACAGGGATCAATTCACCCCTCCACTTT

j_call: TRBJ2-7
v_call: TRBV7-2
d_call: -
clone_size: few
cdr3_aa: CASTLHTGRPSYEQYF
cdr3_nt: TGTGCCAGCACCCTCCACACGGGTCGTCCATCCTACGAGCAGTACTTC

j_call: TRBJ2-1
v_call: TRBV7-9
d_call: TRBD2
clone_size: once
cdr3_aa: CASSLQAGGVFF
cdr3_nt: TGTGCCAGCAGCTTACAAGCGGGAGGGGTGTTCTTC

j_call: TRBJ2-3
v_call: TRBV19
d_call: TRBD2
clone_size: -
cdr3_aa: CASTAGTSGAVKGHTQYF
cdr3_nt: TGTGCCAGCACCGCCGGGACTAGCGGGGCCGTAAAGGGACATACGCAGTATTTT

j_call: TRBJ2-7
v_call: TRBV29-1
d_call: TRBD2
clone_size: -
cdr3_aa: CSIGDGGVEQYF
cdr3_nt: TGCAGCATCGGGGATGGGGGGGTCGAGCAGTACTTC

j_call: TRBJ2-3
v_call: TRBV4-3
d_call: -
clone_size: -
cdr3_aa: CASSQTQRGTQYF
cdr3_nt: TGCGCCAGCAGCCAAACCCAGAGGGGTACGCAGTATTTT

j_call: TRBJ2-5
v_call: TRBV23-1
d_call: TRBD1
clone_size: once
cdr3_aa: CASSRDRGQSRETQYF
cdr3_nt: TGCGCCAGCAGTCGGGACAGGGGGCAATCGAGAGAGACCCAGTACTTC

j_call: TRBJ1-2
v_call: TRBV6-5
d_call: TRBD1
clone_size: -
cdr3_aa: CASSYSTVRQGGGYTF
cdr3_nt: TGTGCCAGCAGTTACTCGACAGTCCGACAGGGGGGTGGCTACACCTTC

j_call: TRBJ2-3
v_call: TRBV6-1
d_call: -
clone_size: few
cdr3_aa: CASSASSDTQYF
cdr3_nt: TGTGCCAGCAGTGCCTCATCAGATACGCAGTATTTT

j_call: TRBJ2-5
v_call: TRBV20-1
d_call: -
clone_size: -
cdr3_aa: CSARVVGLGDQETQYF
cdr3_nt: TGCAGTGCTAGGGTAGTGGGACTTGGAGACCAAGAGACCCAGTACTTC

j_call: TRBJ1-1
v_call: TRBV20-1
d_call: TRBD1
clone_size: -
cdr3_aa: CSAKPGTGDTEAFF
cdr3_nt: TGCAGTGCGAAACCCGGGACAGGTGACACTGAAGCTTTCTTT

j_call: TRBJ1-2
v_call: TRBV27
d_call: -
clone_size: -
cdr3_aa: CASTRDINYGYTF
cdr3_nt: TGTGCCAGCACCAGGGACATTAACTATGGCTACACCTTC

j_call: TRBJ1-2
v_call: TRBV19
d_call: -
clone_size: -
cdr3_aa: CASSKTGILNYGYTF
cdr3_nt: TGTGCCAGTAGCAAAACAGGGATCCTAAACTATGGCTACACCTTC

j_call: TRBJ1-1
v_call: TRBV1
d_call: -
clone_size: -
cdr3_aa: CTSSQCGQGESTFF
cdr3_nt: TGCACCAGCAGCCAATGCGGACAGGGTGAGTCGACTTTCTTT

j_call: TRBJ2-3
v_call: TRBV7-3
d_call: -
clone_size: medium-sized
cdr3_aa: CASSLGHQLGLDTQYF
cdr3_nt: TGTGCCAGCAGCTTAGGTCATCAACTAGGCTTGGATACGCAGTATTTT

j_call: TRBJ2-2
v_call: TRBV5-4
d_call: -
clone_size: -
cdr3_aa: CASSWYSGELFF
cdr3_nt: TGTGCCAGCAGCTGGTATTCCGGGGAGCTGTTTTTT

j_call: TRBJ2-7
v_call: TRBV19
d_call: TRBD2
clone_size: -
cdr3_aa: CASRTSGRAGTNEQYF
cdr3_nt: TGTGCCAGTAGGACTAGCGGGAGGGCCGGCACGAACGAGCAGTACTTC

j_call: TRBJ2-7
v_call: TRBV20-1
d_call: TRBD2
clone_size: once
cdr3_aa: CSAPTSRSPHEQYF
cdr3_nt: TGCAGTGCGCCGACTAGCCGAAGTCCCCACGAGCAGTACTTC

j_call: TRBJ2-3
v_call: TRBV20-1
d_call: TRBD2
clone_size: -
cdr3_aa: CSARDRGTSGRAVNTQYF
cdr3_nt: TGCAGTGCTAGAGACCGAGGGACTAGCGGGAGGGCGGTGAATACGCAGTATTTT

j_call: TRBJ1-1
v_call: TRBV7-9
d_call: -
clone_size: -
cdr3_aa: CASSIQGMGTEAFF
cdr3_nt: TGTGCCAGCAGCATCCAGGGTATGGGCACTGAAGCTTTCTTT

j_call: TRBJ2-7
v_call: TRBV5-1
d_call: TRBD1
clone_size: -
cdr3_aa: CASSANRGPTYEQYF
cdr3_nt: TGCGCCAGCAGCGCCAACAGGGGTCCTACCTACGAGCAGTACTTC

j_call: TRBJ2-5
v_call: TRBV7-2
d_call: TRBD2
clone_size: few
cdr3_aa: CASSLVLAKETQYF
cdr3_nt: TGTGCCAGCAGCTTAGTACTAGCGAAAGAGACCCAGTACTTC

j_call: TRBJ2-7
v_call: TRBV27
d_call: TRBD1
clone_size: few
cdr3_aa: CASRRQGVYEQYF
cdr3_nt: TGTGCCAGCAGGCGACAGGGGGTCTACGAGCAGTACTTC

j_call: TRBJ2-1
v_call: TRBV6-2/TRBV6-3
d_call: TRBD1
clone_size: once
cdr3_aa: CASRVTGGHEQFF
cdr3_nt: TGTGCCAGCAGGGTTACAGGGGGGCATGAGCAGTTCTTC

j_call: TRBJ2-3
v_call: TRBV10-3
d_call: -
clone_size: few
cdr3_aa: CAIMGLGPPMYF
cdr3_nt: TGTGCCATCATGGGTCTGGGTCCCCCCATGTATTTT

j_call: TRBJ2-7
v_call: TRBV7-9
d_call: TRBD1
clone_size: -
cdr3_aa: CASSDPGQGDEQYF
cdr3_nt: TGTGCCAGCAGCGACCCGGGACAGGGTGACGAGCAGTACTTC

j_call: TRBJ2-5
v_call: TRBV11-3
d_call: -
clone_size: few
cdr3_aa: CASSLVAVETQYF
cdr3_nt: TGTGCCAGCAGCTTAGTTGCTGTGGAGACCCAGTACTTC

j_call: TRBJ1-6
v_call: TRBV7-9
d_call: -
clone_size: few
cdr3_aa: CASSLSGLPLHF
cdr3_nt: TGTGCCAGCAGCCTATCTGGCCTCCCCCTCCACTTT

j_call: TRBJ2-1
v_call: TRBV18
d_call: -
clone_size: -
cdr3_aa: CASSSRPGSSYNEQFF
cdr3_nt: TGTGCCAGCTCATCTCGTCCAGGGAGCTCCTACAATGAGCAGTTCTTC

j_call: TRBJ2-5
v_call: TRBV7-9
d_call: -
clone_size: -
cdr3_aa: CASSFMGERETQYF
cdr3_nt: TGTGCCAGCAGCTTCATGGGGGAGCGAGAGACCCAGTACTTC

j_call: TRBJ1-1
v_call: TRBV15
d_call: -
clone_size: -
cdr3_aa: CATSRGPGRNTEAFF
cdr3_nt: TGTGCCACCAGCAGAGGTCCGGGGAGGAACACTGAAGCTTTCTTT

j_call: TRBJ2-3
v_call: TRBV20-1
d_call: TRBD2
clone_size: -
cdr3_aa: CSVTSGRWGTDTQYF
cdr3_nt: TGCAGTGTTACGAGCGGGAGGTGGGGCACAGATACGCAGTATTTT

j_call: TRBJ2-7
v_call: TRBV27
d_call: -
clone_size: few
cdr3_aa: CASSPQAGGWLYF
cdr3_nt: TGTGCCAGCAGTCCGCAAGCCGGCGGATGGCTGTACTTC

j_call: TRBJ1-6
v_call: TRBV27
d_call: TRBD1
clone_size: -
cdr3_aa: CASSLRMGQGYNSPLHF
cdr3_nt: TGTGCCAGCAGTTTAAGGATGGGACAGGGGTATAATTCACCCCTCCACTTT

j_call: TRBJ1-1
v_call: TRBV11-2
d_call: -
clone_size: -
cdr3_aa: CASSLDGGQVNTEAFF
cdr3_nt: TGTGCCAGCAGCTTAGACGGGGGGCAGGTGAACACTGAAGCTTTCTTT

j_call: TRBJ2-1
v_call: TRBV7-3
d_call: TRBD2
clone_size: -
cdr3_aa: CASSYIAGSSYNEQFF
cdr3_nt: TGTGCCAGCAGCTATATAGCGGGAAGCTCCTACAATGAGCAGTTCTTC

j_call: TRBJ2-3
v_call: TRBV20-1
d_call: TRBD1
clone_size: few
cdr3_aa: CSARDSGTGRDTQYF
cdr3_nt: TGCAGTGCTAGAGATTCCGGGACAGGGAGAGATACGCAGTATTTT

j_call: TRBJ1-1
v_call: TRBV20-1
d_call: -
clone_size: -
cdr3_aa: CSAQTGGALTEAFF
cdr3_nt: TGCAGTGCTCAAACGGGGGGGGCGTTAACTGAAGCTTTCTTT

j_call: TRBJ2-1
v_call: TRBV7-3
d_call: -
clone_size: -
cdr3_aa: CASSPAAYNEQFF
cdr3_nt: TGTGCCAGCAGCCCCGCCGCCTACAATGAGCAGTTCTTC

j_call: TRBJ1-2
v_call: TRBV23-1
d_call: -
clone_size: -
cdr3_aa: CASSHLTDYGYTF
cdr3_nt: TGCGCCAGCAGTCATCTGACGGATTATGGCTACACCTTC

j_call: TRBJ2-7
v_call: TRBV12-3/TRBV12-4
d_call: -
clone_size: -
cdr3_aa: CASSTRRAQGPYEQYF
cdr3_nt: TGTGCCAGCAGTACCCGGCGAGCCCAGGGTCCCTACGAGCAGTACTTC

j_call: TRBJ2-1
v_call: TRBV20-1
d_call: -
clone_size: -
cdr3_aa: CSARFLLGHNEQFF
cdr3_nt: TGCAGTGCTAGGTTTCTCTTGGGGCACAATGAGCAGTTCTTC

j_call: TRBJ1-5
v_call: TRBV6-1
d_call: -
clone_size: few
cdr3_aa: CASSEAGADQPQHF
cdr3_nt: TGTGCCAGCAGTGAAGCGGGGGCGGATCAGCCCCAGCATTTT

j_call: TRBJ1-6
v_call: TRBV27
d_call: TRBD1
clone_size: few
cdr3_aa: CASSWTGNSPLHF
cdr3_nt: TGTGCCAGCAGTTGGACAGGAAATTCACCCCTCCACTTT